These 10 T cell receptor beta chains originate from one sample sequenced in a study of lymphopenia after photon versus proton radiotherapy (dated by TCRdb to between 2018 and 2021). The library relied on the immunoSEQ multiplex PCR assay. What TCRdb holds here is the immuneACCESS table cut down to in-frame rearrangements. Part of the clones is not present; checked against another copy, under half of the missing clones reflect an unresolved V gene, and the others are unexplained. This sample is represented by almost 30,000 clones; 85% to 90% of them were singletons. The ten most abundant clones make up roughly 48% of the sample. The input for sequencing was peripheral blood, taken from a patient treated with proton-based radiotherapy. These receptor sequences come from a woman aged 60 to 75 with cholangiocarcinoma. Some clones in this sample may be carry-over from other donors' samples.

This chain connects TRBV12-5 to TRBJ1-1, with D unclear. The CDR3 contains 15 residues. Germline CDR1 LGHNT, CDR2 FRNRAP. V was pared by 3 bases and J by 0 bases, with 11 bases between. The CDR3 DNA is TGTGCTAGTGGTTTTGGATGGAACCTGAACACTGAAGCTTTCTTT. This encodes CASGFGWNLNTEAFF.

The chain recombines TRBV4-3 with TRBJ1-2, with a possible D match to TRBD1 (6 bases). V shed 1 base and J shed 8 bases, with 17 bases lying between them. The CDR3 loop spans 15 amino acids. Germline lookup yields CDR1 LGHNA and CDR2 YSLEER. The CDR3 coding sequence is TGCGCCAGCAGCCAAGTGGGCCGGGGGGCTAACGGCTACACCTTC. Encoded protein: CASSQVGRGANGYTF.

The chain couples TRBV27 to TRBJ2-7, with D possibly being TRBD1 (5 bases). Germline V CDR1 and CDR2: MNHEY, SMNVEV (reference sequence). V dropped 4 bases and J dropped 3 bases, with 13 bases sitting between them. The CDR3 loop spans 14 amino acids. In nucleotides, the CDR3 is TGTGCCAGCAGTTCAAAGGGGCGCGTCTACGAGCAGTACTTC. It encodes CASSSKGRVYEQYF.

The gene calls are TRBV18 and TRBJ2-1, with 9 bases matching TRBD2. V lost 3 bases and J lost 8; bases outside the gene matches: 8. This CDR3 is built from 15 residues. CDR1 and CDR2 from the germline V gene are KGHSH and LQKENI. CDR3 region: CASSPQAGGGDEQFF. The DNA for the CDR3 is TGTGCCAGCTCACCTCAAGCGGGAGGAGGGGATGAGCAGTTCTTC. Looking up the rest from reference TRBV18 and TRBJ2-1 gives the full variable domain: NAGVMQNPRHLVRRRGQEARLRCSPMKGHSHVYWYRQLPEEGLKFMVYLQKENIIDESGMPKERFSAEFPKEGPSILRIQQVVRGDSAAYFCASSPQAGGGDEQFFGPGTRLTVL.

The chain joins TRBV18 to TRBJ2-3, with 10 bases matching TRBD2. Germline CDR1 KGHSH, CDR2 LQKENI. The CDR3 totals 18 residues. J lost 2 bases, V lost 6 bases, and 14 bases had no gene match. The CDR3 loop reads CASSQSKREGRNTDTQYF. The CDR3 nucleotides read TGTGCCAGCTCTCAATCCAAGCGGGAGGGCCGGAACACAGATACGCAGTATTTT.

This clone showed up just once. The chain couples TRBV5-3 to TRBJ2-7, with a possible D match to TRBD1 (5 bases). TRBV5-3 is an open reading frame, and its role is uncertain. The V and J ends lost 7 bases and 3 bases respectively, with 11 bases between them. This CDR3 has 12 amino acids. The CDR3 spells CARFLGLYEQYF. The CDR3 DNA follows: TGTGCCAGATTTCTGGGGCTCTACGAGCAGTACTTC.

This clone was seen a single time. The CDR3 spells CASSPRTPPEELFF. CDR3 nucleotide sequence: TGCGCCAGCAGCCCCCGGACCCCTCCCGAGGAGCTGTTTTTT. The chain carries TRBV4-3 and TRBJ2-2; D not certain. The germline V gene has CDR1 LGHNA and CDR2 YSLEER. The CDR3 covers 14 residues. The ends were cut back, 4 bases at V and 10 bases at J, with 16 bases in the middle.

The chain joins TRBV11-2 to TRBJ1-2, with unresolved D. The germline V gene has CDR1 SGHAT and CDR2 FQNNGV. CDR3 length equals 13 residues. V lost 5 bases and J 6 bases, leaving 13 bases between the germline ends. The CDR3, as DNA: TGTGCCAGCAGCCCTCTAGGGCCCGATGGCTACACCTTC. Protein: CASSPLGPDGYTF.

V gene TRBV5-4 combines with J gene TRBJ1-2; D uncertain. This CDR3 is built from 14 residues. Germline-derived CDR1 and CDR2 are SGHNT and YYREEE (reference sequence). The V and J ends lost 1 base and 7 bases respectively, with 14 bases between them. The CDR3 protein is CASSLMGRSGGYTF. CDR3 nucleotides: TGTGCCAGCAGCTTGATGGGTAGATCCGGTGGCTACACCTTC.

This rearrangement joins TRBV2 to TRBJ2-1, with no clear D. The germline CDR1 and CDR2 sequences are SNHLY and FYNNEI. The CDR3 covers 13 residues. Trimming stripped 7 bases from V and 8 bases from J, with 15 bases between. The CDR3 reads CASMFAPGDEQFF. The CDR3, as DNA: TGTGCCAGCATGTTCGCACCTGGGGATGAGCAGTTCTTC.